The next 14 T cell receptor beta chains were all read from a single sample in a study of CD8 T cells in ankylosing spondylitis. TCRdb reprocessed the 5' RACE reads via MiXCR and lists one record per CDR3 protein. The sample has under 250,000 distinct CDR3 sequences, over 9.5% seen once. The specimen sequenced was blood, either unsorted or a sorted T cell fraction (not recorded which). Receptor source: a male donor with ankylosing spondylitis or in good health (not recorded which).

There are many counts of this clonotype. The CDR3 region has the DNA TGTGCCACCAGCAGAGATCGGGGGAATGAAGCTTTCTTT. Amino acid sequence: CATSRDRGNEAFF. This chain links TRBV15 with TRBJ1-1, with a weak D call TRBD1 (5 bases). The germline V and J ends were trimmed by 0 bases and 7 bases, with 9 bases remaining between them. Germline V gene lookup returns CDR1 LNHNV and CDR2 YYDKDF (reference sequence). The CDR3 length is 13 residues.

This clonotype was observed many times. The rearrangement joins TRBV20-1 to TRBJ2-1; TRBD2 matches at 11 bases. Germline V CDR1 and CDR2: DFQATT, SNEGSKA (reference sequence). V shed 1 base, J shed 6 bases, and the junction held 2 bases outside the gene matches. The CDR3 runs 14 residues. The CDR3: CSARALAGANEQFF. CDR3 DNA: TGCAGTGCTAGAGCACTAGCGGGGGCCAATGAGCAGTTCTTC.

This clonotype came up many times. V and J are TRBV10-2 and TRBJ1-6, with D unclear. This CDR3 has 10 residues. V was cut by 3 bases and J by 9 bases, with 0 bases left in between. Per germline, CDR1 WSHSY and CDR2 SAAADI. The DNA of the CDR3 is TGCGCCAGCAGTGATTCACCCCTCCACTTT. Amino acid sequence: CASSDSPLHF.

This clonotype was counted many times. J is TRBJ2-1 and V is TRBV5-1; maybe TRBD2 (6 bases). Germline CDR1 is SGHRS and CDR2 is YFSETQ. The V gene lost 4 bases and the J gene lost 9 bases, with 8 bases spanning the gap. This CDR3 contains 11 residues. Here the CDR3 reads CASSVGGEQFF. Here the CDR3 DNA reads TGCGCCAGCAGCGTGGGGGGTGAGCAGTTCTTC. The full variable domain, in which reference TRBV5-1 and TRBJ2-1 provide the parts outside the CDR3, is KAGVTQTPRYLIKTRGQQVTLSCSPISGHRSVSWYQQTPGQGLQFLFEYFSETQRNKGNFPGRFSGRQFSNSRSEMNVSTLELGDSALYLCASSVGGEQFFGPGTRLTVL.

This clonotype was counted only a few times. This sequence joins TRBV12-3 or TRBV12-4 and TRBJ2-1, with a weak D call TRBD2 (6 bases). The length of the CDR3 is 15 residues. The V and J ends lost 6 bases and 2 bases respectively, with 14 bases between them. The CDR3 region has the DNA TGTGCCAGCAGAGGTAGAACTAGCACCTACAATGAGCAGTTCTTC. Amino acid sequence: CASRGRTSTYNEQFF.

This clonotype was observed at least ten times. V and J are TRBV30 and TRBJ2-1; D is unclear. The CDR3 runs 13 residues. Germline CDR1 reads GTSNPN; CDR2 reads SVGIG (reference sequence). Trimming took 2 bases from V and 3 from J, leaving 8 bases between them. Here the CDR3 reads CAWSSASYNEQFF. The CDR3 nucleotides read TGTGCCTGGAGTTCGGCTAGCTACAATGAGCAGTTCTTC.

The table lists this clonotype with many counts. The J gene is TRBJ2-1, the V gene TRBV3-1; D is unclear. The ends were cut back, 4 bases at V and 2 bases at J, with 9 bases in the middle. There are 14 residues in the CDR3. Germline loops: CDR1 LGHDT, CDR2 YNNKEL (reference sequence). The CDR3 here is CASSPYAAYNEQFF. In nucleotides, the CDR3 is TGTGCCAGCAGCCCCTATGCAGCCTACAATGAGCAGTTCTTC.

This clonotype has ten or more counts. J is TRBJ2-2 and V is TRBV20-1, with 9 bases aligning to TRBD1. Germline assignment: CDR1 DFQATT and CDR2 SNEGSKA (reference sequence). There are 15 residues in the CDR3. Losses at the gene ends were 0 bases for V and 5 bases for J; bases not matched to a gene: 4. CDR3 nucleotide sequence: TGCAGTGCTAGAGATACGGGACAGGGAACCGGGGAGCTGTTTTTT. Its translation: CSARDTGQGTGELFF.

This clonotype showed up many times. The chain employs TRBV29-1 and TRBJ2-2; possibly TRBD1 for D (6 bases). The V end was cut by 5 bases, the J end by 2 bases, with 12 bases between. The CDR3 contains 14 residues. Germline-derived CDR1 and CDR2 are SQVTM and ANQGSEA. The CDR3 sequence: CSVRQGLNTGELFF. DNA of the CDR3: TGCAGCGTTAGGCAGGGGTTAAACACCGGGGAGCTGTTTTTT.

This clonotype has a count of ten or more. The rearrangement links TRBV20-1 to TRBJ1-2, with TRBD1 as a possible D gene (5 bases). The CDR3 extends over 15 amino acids. Germline loops: CDR1 DFQATT, CDR2 SNEGSKA (reference sequence). Deletions cut 4 bases from V and 3 bases from J, with 18 bases between. CDR3: CSATLEGRDHYGYTF. CDR3 in DNA: TGCAGTGCTACGTTGGAGGGCAGGGACCACTATGGCTACACCTTC.

This clonotype was found many times. Here the CDR3 reads CASSQELIAPQHF. Here the CDR3 DNA reads TGCGCCAGCAGCCAAGAGCTAATCGCGCCCCAGCATTTT. The rearrangement links TRBV4-1 to TRBJ1-5; D is unclear. CDR1 is MGHRA, CDR2 YSYEKL, per germline. Deletions cut 0 bases from V and 9 bases from J, with 9 bases between. CDR3 length: 13 residues.

The sample holds many counts of this clonotype. The V gene is TRBV5-1, the J gene TRBJ1-1; D is unresolved. The CDR3 covers 14 residues. Germline-derived CDR1 and CDR2 are SGHRS and YFSETQ. The germline V and J ends were trimmed by 0 bases and 2 bases, with 8 bases remaining between them. CDR3 sequence: CASSLEHYNTEAFF. CDR3 nucleotide sequence: TGCGCCAGCAGCTTGGAGCACTATAACACTGAAGCTTTCTTT. Together with reference TRBV5-1 and TRBJ1-1, the CDR3 gives the full variable domain: KAGVTQTPRYLIKTRGQQVTLSCSPISGHRSVSWYQQTPGQGLQFLFEYFSETQRNKGNFPGRFSGRQFSNSRSEMNVSTLELGDSALYLCASSLEHYNTEAFFGQGTRLTVV.

This clonotype was detected ten times or more. The rearrangement uses TRBV7-2 and TRBJ2-5; 13 bases fit TRBD2. This CDR3 has 17 residues. The V segment lost 8 bases and the J segment 10 bases; nucleotides outside the gene matches: 19. Germline-derived CDR1 and CDR2 are SGHTA and FQGNSA. The CDR3 sequence is CASQKRITSGGGENQYF. The CDR3, as DNA: TGTGCCAGCCAAAAACGGATAACTAGCGGGGGGGGCGAAAACCAGTACTTC. The full variable domain, completed using reference TRBV7-2 and TRBJ2-5, is GAGVSQSPSNKVTEKGKDVELRCDPISGHTALYWYRQSLGQGLEFLIYFQGNSAPDKSGLPSDRFSAERTGGSVSTLTIQRTQQEDSAVYLCASQKRITSGGGENQYFGPGTRLLVL.

This clonotype was detected only a few times. The chain is built from TRBV5-1 and TRBJ2-3; tentatively, D is TRBD1 (5 bases). V lost 4 bases, J lost 5 bases, and 11 bases lay in between. The CDR3 runs to 13 residues. Germline CDR1 SGHRS, CDR2 YFSETQ. CDR3 sequence (DNA): TGCGCCAGCAGCCAGGAAAGGGGAGATACGCAGTATTTT. Amino acids: CASSQERGDTQYF.